A selection of T cell receptor beta chains follows, all from one sample in a study of blood T cell repertoires in COVID-19. Profiled with immunoSEQ multiplex PCR; TCRdb holds only in-frame clones, not every one. The profile shows hundreds of thousands of clones, approximately 90% of them singletons. The sequenced sample consisted of peripheral blood. The receptors were gathered from a woman in her 30s with active or convalescent COVID-19. Each CDR3 is given with its conserved first and last residue. Fields, in order: clone size, V gene, J gene, D gene, CDR3 DNA, CDR3 protein. D genes are given only for firm matches. The size of a clone is reported for some rows only, either as once, few or many, or as a class for expanded clones.

>.|TRBV2|TRBJ2-1|TRBD2
TGTGCCAGCTCGGGACTAGCGGGAATGAGTGAGCAGTTCTTC
CASSGLAGMSEQFF
>.|TRBV7-9|TRBJ2-1|.
TGTGCCAGCAGCATCAGGGGAGATGAGCAGTTCTTC
CASSIRGDEQFF
>once|TRBV4-2|TRBJ1-1|.
TGTGCCAGCAGCCACGAACAGGGGAACACTGAAGCTTTCTTT
CASSHEQGNTEAFF
>.|TRBV6-5|TRBJ1-2|TRBD1
TGTGCCAGCAGACAGCCGGGACAGGGGGGCTATGGCTACACCTTC
CASRQPGQGGYGYTF
>.|TRBV29-1|TRBJ2-1|TRBD2
TGCAGCGCCGGGACTAGCGGATACAATGAGCAGTTCTTC
CSAGTSGYNEQFF
>once|TRBV6-1|TRBJ1-2|.
TGTGCCAGCAGTGCTGACAGCTTCATCTTTGGCTACACCTTC
CASSADSFIFGYTF
>once|TRBV27|TRBJ1-6|.
TGTGCCAGCAGTTTAAATCCGCCGGGACAAGCGTATAATTCACCCCTCCACTTT
CASSLNPPGQAYNSPLHF
>.|TRBV3-1/TRBV3-2|TRBJ1-1|.
TGTGCCAGCAGCCAAACCAGGGGCCGTCAGAACACTGAAGCTTTCTTT
CASSQTRGRQNTEAFF
>.|TRBV6-6|TRBJ2-7|.
TGTGCCAGCAGTTACATAGGGACAGAGCAGTACTTC
CASSYIGTEQYF
>.|TRBV29-1|TRBJ1-2|.
TGCAGCGTTGGCAGGGGTTATGGCTACACCTTC
CSVGRGYGYTF
>.|TRBV5-4|TRBJ1-2|.
TGTGCCAGCAGCTTGGCCGACCTCAGGGCGGATGGCTACACCTTC
CASSLADLRADGYTF
>few|TRBV7-2|TRBJ2-3|.
TGTGCCAGCAGCTCTCATCCCGGGCCCCCAGCGGGCACCACAGATACGCAGTATTTT
CASSSHPGPPAGTTDTQYF
>.|TRBV4-1|TRBJ1-4|.
TGCGCCAGCAGTCAACTTCAGGGGATCTCTAATGAAAAACTGTTTTTT
CASSQLQGISNEKLFF
>.|TRBV5-4|TRBJ2-7|TRBD2
TGTGCCACCCAACCCGGTGAAGCGGGGCCCTACGAGCAGTACTTC
CATQPGEAGPYEQYF
>few|TRBV5-4|TRBJ2-7|.
TGTGCCAGCAGCTTGGACAGCAACGAGCAGTACTTC
CASSLDSNEQYF
>few|TRBV11-3|TRBJ2-3|.
TGTGCCAGCAGCTCTTCCTCAGATACGCAGTATTTT
CASSSSSDTQYF
>.|TRBV5-6|TRBJ1-5|TRBD1
TGTGCCAGCAGCCAGGGGGTAATTAGCAATCAGCCCCAGCATTTT
CASSQGVISNQPQHF
>.|TRBV10-3|TRBJ1-2|.
TGTGCCATCAGTGAGTCCGAGACAATTAACTATGGCTACACCTTC
CAISESETINYGYTF
>.|TRBV19|TRBJ1-6|TRBD1
TGTGCCAGTAACACCGGGACAGGGAATTCACCCCTCCACTTT
CASNTGTGNSPLHF
>.|TRBV10-3|TRBJ2-7|.
TGTGCCATCAGTGAGTCTGTGACTCCGAGCGGGCAGTACTTC
CAISESVTPSGQYF
>.|TRBV7-8|TRBJ1-4|.
TGTGCCAGCAGCTTAGCGAACGGACAGATTAATGAAAAACTGTTTTTT
CASSLANGQINEKLFF
>few|TRBV27|TRBJ2-7|TRBD1
TGTGCCAGCAGTATGGGACAGGGGGCCTACGAGCAGTACTTC
CASSMGQGAYEQYF
>.|TRBV4-1|TRBJ1-4|.
TGCGCCAGCAGCCCTTTCACGACTGGCGGGGAAAAACTGTTTTTT
CASSPFTTGGEKLFF
>.|TRBV3-1/TRBV3-2|TRBJ1-1|TRBD1
TGTGCCAGCAGCCCAGGACAGGTTTACACTGAAGCTTTCTTT
CASSPGQVYTEAFF
>.|TRBV15|TRBJ1-6|.
TGTGCCACCAGCCGTAGGGGGAAGGTTTCAGGGGCCGACCAGAATTCACCCCTCCACTTT
CATSRRGKVSGADQNSPLHF
>few|TRBV6-5|TRBJ1-2|TRBD1
TGTGCCAGCAGTTACTGGACAGGGGGCGTTAATGGCTACACCTTC
CASSYWTGGVNGYTF
>.|TRBV12-5|TRBJ1-2|.
TGTGCTAGTGGTTTGCCCCCGGATGGCTACACCTTC
CASGLPPDGYTF
>.|TRBV3-1/TRBV3-2|TRBJ1-3|TRBD1
TGTGCCAGCACCCCATATTATGCCGACAGGGGGACAGGAAACACCATATATTTT
CASTPYYADRGTGNTIYF
>.|TRBV5-4|TRBJ2-3|TRBD2
TGTGCCAGCAGTTCGGCTAGCGGGATGACAGATACGCAGTATTTT
CASSSASGMTDTQYF
>.|TRBV27|TRBJ1-2|.
TGTGCCAGCAGTATACAAGGACAAGGGGATTATGGCTACACCTTC
CASSIQGQGDYGYTF
>.|TRBV19|TRBJ1-4|TRBD1
TGTGCCAGTAGTCCGGGACAGGGGGAAAAACTGTTTTTT
CASSPGQGEKLFF
>.|TRBV27|TRBJ1-6|.
TGTGCCAGCAAATGGGCAGGGCCAAATTCACCCCTCCACTTT
CASKWAGPNSPLHF
>.|TRBV6-5|TRBJ2-1|.
TGTGCCAGCAGCCGGGGGAGTTTCGAGCAGTTCTTC
CASSRGSFEQFF
>.|TRBV19|TRBJ2-6|.
TGTGCCAGTAGTATGTTATCCGATAGCTCTGGGGCCAACGTCCTGACTTTC
CASSMLSDSSGANVLTF
>.|TRBV6-5|TRBJ2-1|.
TGTGCCAGCAGTTCCCGGGACAACTACAATGAGCAGTTCTTC
CASSSRDNYNEQFF
>.|TRBV15|TRBJ1-6|.
TGTGCCACCAGCGAACAGGATAATTCACCCCTCCACTTT
CATSEQDNSPLHF
>.|TRBV5-1|TRBJ2-5|.
TGCGCCAGCAGCTTGCTGTCGGCGGGGCAAGAGACCCAGTACTTC
CASSLLSAGQETQYF
>.|TRBV5-4|TRBJ2-5|.
TGTGCCAGCAGCCCCCCGGTAAGCGGAGACCAAGAGACCCAGTACTTC
CASSPPVSGDQETQYF
>.|TRBV5-4|TRBJ1-6|TRBD1
TGTGCCAGCAGCCAAACAGGGGGCCCGGCGTCACCCCTCCACTTT
CASSQTGGPASPLHF
>.|TRBV7-9|TRBJ1-1|.
TGTGCCAGCAGCTCACTCGGGCCCGAGGGGAACACTGAAGCTTTCTTT
CASSSLGPEGNTEAFF
>.|TRBV29-1|TRBJ2-1|TRBD2
TGCAGCGTTGCACTAGCGAACTCCTACAATGAGCAGTTCTTC
CSVALANSYNEQFF
>.|TRBV4-1|TRBJ1-2|TRBD1
TGCGCCAGCAGCCAAGCCGAGGGGGCGCACTATGGCTACACCTTC
CASSQAEGAHYGYTF
>.|TRBV4-1|TRBJ2-1|.
TGCGCCAGCAGCCAAGATGGGAGCTCCTACAATGAGCAGTTCTTC
CASSQDGSSYNEQFF
>.|TRBV4-1|TRBJ1-2|.
TGCGCCAGCAGCCTTTTCCGGGACACCCAGAACTATGGCTACACCTTC
CASSLFRDTQNYGYTF
>.|TRBV20-1|TRBJ1-6|.
TGCAGTGCTACCAGGGGCGGACCCCTCCACTTT
CSATRGGPLHF